Presented here are 15 T cell receptor beta chains from one specimen sequenced in a study of blood T cells in healthy people across ages. The use of a sample-barcoded 5' primer and a J-beta primer mix characterized a second PCR of roughly 6 to 11 cycles. One entry per CDR3 protein, called by TCRdb with MiXCR from the 5' RACE reads. The sample lists under 950,000 distinct CDR3 sequences; approximately 22% were seen once. What was sequenced was blood. The source of these receptors is a man aged 70-80 years in good health.

This chain uses TRBV3-1 with TRBJ1-5, with D unclear. The CDR3 consists of 15 residues. V was shortened by 0 bases and J by 6 bases, with 12 bases between the two germline ends. Germline CDR1 and CDR2: LGHDT and YNNKEL (reference sequence). CDR3 in amino acids: CASSQDTTGTQPQHF. The CDR3 nucleotides are TGTGCCAGCAGCCAAGATACCACGGGAACTCAGCCCCAGCATTTT.

The genes are TRBV21-1 and TRBJ2-2; the table calls TRBD1, which could not be checked here. TRBV21-1 is tagged as a pseudogene. The CDR3 spans 14 residues. The CDR3 loop reads CASRAGCYTGELFF. CDR3 nucleotides: TGTGCCAGCAGGGCCGGGTGTTACACCGGGGAGCTGTTTTTT.

The J gene is TRBJ2-3, the V gene TRBV5-1; a weak D match, TRBD2 (6 bases). Germline V lookup: CDR1 SGHRS, CDR2 YFSETQ. The V end lost 4 bases, the J end lost 3 bases, and 18 bases lay between the germline ends. The CDR3 runs to 16 residues. CDR3 amino acids: CASSPNAGMGTDTQYF. The CDR3 DNA follows: TGCGCCAGCAGCCCTAATGCGGGGATGGGGACAGATACGCAGTATTTT. The entire variable domain, with the rest obtained from reference TRBV5-1 and TRBJ2-3, is as follows: KAGVTQTPRYLIKTRGQQVTLSCSPISGHRSVSWYQQTPGQGLQFLFEYFSETQRNKGNFPGRFSGRQFSNSRSEMNVSTLELGDSALYLCASSPNAGMGTDTQYFGPGTRLTVL.

This clonotype was observed at least ten times. The V and J genes are TRBV3-1 and TRBJ1-1, with no clear D. Germline V gene lookup returns CDR1 LGHDT and CDR2 YNNKEL (reference sequence). V was trimmed by 3 bases and J by 2 bases, leaving 4 bases between them. This CDR3 comprises 12 residues. The CDR3 loop is CASSQTNTEAFF. CDR3 DNA sequence: TGTGCCAGCAGCCAGACTAACACTGAAGCTTTCTTT.

This clonotype came up many times. The chain couples TRBV12-3 or TRBV12-4 to TRBJ2-4, with 7 bases aligning to TRBD1. CDR3 length: 14 residues. J was trimmed by 12 bases and V by 6 bases; bases with no gene match: 14. In DNA, the CDR3 is TGTGCCAGCAGCCCACCTATTGACAGGGCTGGTCAGTACTTC. This codes for CASSPPIDRAGQYF.

This clonotype was seen a few times. This chain uses TRBV12-3 or TRBV12-4 with TRBJ2-7, with 7 bases fitting TRBD2. CDR3 length: 13 amino acids. The V gene end was trimmed by 5 bases and the J gene end by 5 bases; junction bases not matched to a gene: 6. CDR3 in amino acids: CASSRTSRNEQYF. The CDR3 nucleotides are TGTGCCAGCAGTCGGACTAGTAGGAACGAGCAGTACTTC.

Concerning this clonotype: Compared with germline, one end of the junction differs, possibly owing to a read error. V and J are TRBV9 and TRBJ2-3, with a possible D match to TRBD2 (6 bases). The CDR3 spans 16 residues. Germline V gene data show CDR1 as SGDLS and CDR2 as YYNGEE. The CDR3 region has the DNA TGTACCAGCAGCGTAGAAGCACTAGCACACACAGATACGCAGTATTTT. It is translated as CTSSVEALAHTDTQYF.

This clonotype was seen more than once but under ten times. This chain connects TRBV20-1 to TRBJ2-5, with 8 bases aligning to TRBD1. The germline V gene encodes CDR1 DFQATT and CDR2 SNEGSKA (reference sequence). The CDR3 spans 12 residues. V dropped 4 bases and J dropped 5; count of bases not matched to a gene: 3. This chain's CDR3 is CSAKTGGETQYF. The CDR3 nucleotides are TGCAGTGCTAAAACAGGGGGGGAGACCCAGTACTTC.

This clonotype was detected only a few times. The chain joins TRBV4-1 to TRBJ2-7; D is perhaps TRBD2 (5 bases). CDR1 is MGHRA and CDR2 is YSYEKL in the germline V gene. V was pared by 3 bases and J by 0 bases, with 21 bases between. This CDR3 region has 18 residues. In nucleotides, the CDR3 is TGCGCCAGCAGCCATGGATGGGGTACCGGACTCCCCTCCTACGAGCAGTACTTC. Translated, it gives CASSHGWGTGLPSYEQYF.

V usage is TRBV6-6 and J usage is TRBJ2-6, with no clear D. CDR3 size: 16 residues. The germline gives CDR1 MNHNY, CDR2 SVGAGI (reference sequence). V was trimmed by 7 bases and J by 2 bases, leaving 15 bases between them. CDR3 loop: CASISIGTTGANVLTF. In DNA form, the CDR3 reads TGTGCCAGCATCTCCATCGGCACCACTGGGGCCAACGTCCTGACTTTC.

The chain carries TRBV7-8 and TRBJ2-1, with no clear D. This CDR3 is built from 11 residues. Trimming removed 5 bases at V and 10 bases at J, with 9 bases between. Germline V gene lookup returns CDR1 SGHVS and CDR2 FQNEAQ. Here the CDR3 reads CASSLLIEQFF. The CDR3 DNA reads TGTGCCAGCAGCCTGCTAATAGAGCAGTTCTTC. Using reference TRBV7-8 and TRBJ2-1 for the parts outside the CDR3, the full variable domain is GAGVSQSPRYKVAKRGQDVALRCDPISGHVSLFWYQQALGQGPEFLTYFQNEAQLDKSGLPSDRFFAERPEGSVSTLKIQRTQQEDSAVYLCASSLLIEQFFGPGTRLTVL.

The rearrangement joins TRBV3-1 to TRBJ2-2; D may be TRBD1 or TRBD2 (5 bases each). V gave up 4 bases and J gave up 6 bases, with 15 bases separating them. Germline CDR1 LGHDT, CDR2 YNNKEL (reference sequence). The CDR3 totals 15 residues. The CDR3 here is CASSRGATVAGELFF. CDR3 bases: TGTGCCAGCAGCCGAGGGGCGACAGTCGCCGGGGAGCTGTTTTTT.

This clonotype was counted between two and nine times. The rearrangement uses TRBV2 and TRBJ2-2; D uncertain. The V end was cut by 3 bases, the J end by 5 bases, with 10 bases between. Germline CDR1 and CDR2: SNHLY and FYNNEI. The CDR3 runs 14 residues. CDR3 in amino acids: CASSDWGLTGELFF. The CDR3 DNA reads as TGTGCCAGCAGTGATTGGGGATTGACCGGGGAGCTGTTTTTT.

This clonotype has more than one count but fewer than ten. The CDR3 nucleotides are TGTGCCACCTGTGGATCCGTGGCGAACACTGAAGCTTTCTTT. Translated: CATCGSVANTEAFF. The genes are TRBV24-1 and TRBJ1-1; unclear D gene. Germline loops: CDR1 KGHDR, CDR2 SFDVKD. V shed 9 bases and J shed 1 base, with 14 bases lying between them. The CDR3 runs to 14 residues.

This clonotype turned up a few times. V usage is TRBV6-2 or TRBV6-3 and J usage is TRBJ2-1, with D tentatively TRBD2 (6 bases). This CDR3 is built from 13 residues. Between the trimmed V and J ends, which lost 4 bases and 6 bases, there was a span of 10 bases. Germline V CDR1 and CDR2: MNHEY, SVGEGT. For the CDR3, the DNA is TGTGCCAGCAGTTGGAGGACTATCAATGAGCAGTTCTTC. Translating it yields CASSWRTINEQFF.